This TCR beta chain was sequenced in a study of PD-1 blockade in classical Hodgkin lymphoma. Exposure to brentuximab vedotin varied, and each patient had relapsed following autologous stem cell transplantation. V shed 6 bases and J shed 4 bases, with 10 bases lying between them. The CDR3 runs 13 residues. CDR1 is MNHNY, CDR2 SVGAGI, per germline (reference sequence). Measured with immunoSEQ multiplex PCR; TCRdb has only the in-frame clones, and not every one. There are roughly 13,000 clones in the sample; roughly 80% occur only once, and more than 20% lies in the top ten. This receptor was obtained from a human donor with classical Hodgkin lymphoma. The chain couples TRBV6-6 to TRBJ1-5; no firm D call. Material: peripheral blood mononuclear cells (PBMCs), obtained at baseline. The CDR3 reads CASSRVSNQPQHF. The CDR3 DNA reads as TGTGCCAGCAGCCGGGTCTCTAATCAGCCCCAGCATTTT.